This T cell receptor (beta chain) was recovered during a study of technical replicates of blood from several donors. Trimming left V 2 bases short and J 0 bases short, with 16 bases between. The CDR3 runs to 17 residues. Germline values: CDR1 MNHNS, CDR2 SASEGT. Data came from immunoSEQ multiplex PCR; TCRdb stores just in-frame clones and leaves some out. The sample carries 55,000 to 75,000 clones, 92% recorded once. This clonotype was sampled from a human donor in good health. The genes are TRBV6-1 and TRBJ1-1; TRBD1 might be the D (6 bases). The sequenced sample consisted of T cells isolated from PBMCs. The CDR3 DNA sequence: TGTGCCAGCAGTGAATTTAGAGGGACAAATCTGAACACTGAAGCTTTCTTT. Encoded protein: CASSEFRGTNLNTEAFF.